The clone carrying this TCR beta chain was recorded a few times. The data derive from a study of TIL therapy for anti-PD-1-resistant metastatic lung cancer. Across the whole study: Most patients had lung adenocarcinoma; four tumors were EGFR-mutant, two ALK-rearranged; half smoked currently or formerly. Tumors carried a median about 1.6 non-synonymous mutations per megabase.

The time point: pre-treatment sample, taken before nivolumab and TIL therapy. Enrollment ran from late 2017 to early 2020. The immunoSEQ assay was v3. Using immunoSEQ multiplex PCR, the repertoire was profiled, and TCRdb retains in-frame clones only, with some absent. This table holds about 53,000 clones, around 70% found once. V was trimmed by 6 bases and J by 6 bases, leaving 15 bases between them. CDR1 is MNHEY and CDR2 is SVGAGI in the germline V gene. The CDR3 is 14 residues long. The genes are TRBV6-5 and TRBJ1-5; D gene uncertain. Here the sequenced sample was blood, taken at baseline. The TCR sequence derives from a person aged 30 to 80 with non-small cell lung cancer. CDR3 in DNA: TGTGCCAGCAGAGGACGAAGTCAAGGTCAGCCCCAGCATTTT. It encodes CASRGRSQGQPQHF.